Each of the 21 T cell receptor beta chains below was sequenced from the same sample in a study of T cell responses to AZD1222 COVID-19 vaccine. Here immunoSEQ multiplex PCR was the method, and the copy in TCRdb shows in-frame clones only, minus some. The repertoire consists of some 60,000 clones, with approximately 80% occurring once and the leading ten covering about 3.5%. Source: peripheral blood, taken 28 days after the second AZD1222 dose. Receptor source: an adult who received the AZD1222 COVID-19 vaccine.

The gene calls are TRBV10-1 and TRBJ1-2; D remains ambiguous. Germline V lookup: CDR1 WNHNN, CDR2 SYGVQD (reference sequence). This CDR3 spans 12 amino acids. V was shortened by 3 bases and J by 5 bases, with 7 bases between the two germline ends. The CDR3 reads CASSDRSYGYTF. As DNA, the CDR3 is TGCGCCAGCAGTGACCGCTCTTATGGCTACACCTTC.

This chain connects TRBV7-6 to TRBJ1-6, with D maybe TRBD1 (6 bases). The CDR3 runs to 12 residues. CDR1 is SGHVS and CDR2 is FNYEAQ in the germline V gene. CDR3 amino acids: CGGASSNSPLHF. CDR3 in DNA: TGTGGGGGGGCTTCGAGTAATTCACCCCTCCACTTT.

This chain joins TRBV11-1 and TRBJ2-5; TRBD1 agrees at 8 bases. J gave up 5 bases and V 4 bases, and 9 bases lay outside the gene matches. Germline V gene sequence: CDR1 SGHAT, CDR2 FQDESV (reference sequence). The CDR3 is made up of 15 amino acids. CDR3 amino acids: CASSSGQAEEETQYF. CDR3 DNA: TGTGCCAGCAGCTCGGGACAGGCAGAAGAGGAGACCCAGTACTTC.

The chain uses TRBV7-2 and TRBJ2-3; 7 bases map to TRBD2. This CDR3 has 15 residues. V was pared by 1 base and J by 5 bases, with 6 bases of the junction left unmatched. Per germline, CDR1 SGHTA and CDR2 FQGNSA. The DNA of the CDR3 is TGTGCCAGCAGCTTAGAGGGGAGGGAACTAGATACGCAGTATTTT. Its protein is CASSLEGRELDTQYF.

The chain couples TRBV6-6 to TRBJ1-5; 7 bases are a match to TRBD1. The CDR3 has 15 amino acids. In germline, CDR1 is MNHNY, CDR2 SVGAGI (reference sequence). Trimming cost V 6 bases and J 5 bases; bases outside gene matches: 10. The chain's CDR3 is CASRRQGGGDQPQHF. The CDR3 nucleotides are TGTGCCAGCAGGAGACAGGGAGGGGGGGATCAGCCCCAGCATTTT.

This clone was seen a handful of times. The J gene is TRBJ1-6, the V gene TRBV5-1, with D unclear. Germline lookup yields CDR1 SGHRS and CDR2 YFSETQ. Trimming took off 7 bases at V and 7 bases at J, with 18 bases between the two ends. The CDR3 contains 15 residues. The CDR3 sequence is CASSDSTAANSPLHF. CDR3 DNA sequence: TGCGCCAGCTCCGATTCTACAGCGGCCAATTCACCCCTCCACTTT.

This chain connects TRBV11-2 to TRBJ2-3; 7 bases are shared with TRBD2. Germline V gives CDR1 SGHAT, CDR2 FQNNGV. This CDR3 has 14 amino acids. Unmatched junction bases numbered 11, after V lost 4 bases and J lost 10 bases. CDR3 nucleotide sequence: TGTGCCAGCAGCTCCGGTACGGAGGGGAGGGCGCAGTATTTT. Protein product: CASSSGTEGRAQYF.

The V call is TRBV3-1 (or the pseudogene TRBV3-2), the J call TRBJ2-2; D remains unclear. Germline values: CDR1 LGHDT, CDR2 YNNKEL (reference sequence). Trimming removed 0 bases from V and 4 bases from J, with 3 bases in between. CDR3 size: 13 residues. In DNA form, the CDR3 reads TGTGCCAGCAGCCAAGAGGCCACCGGGGAGCTGTTTTTT. Its translation: CASSQEATGELFF.

The V call is TRBV7-9, the J call TRBJ2-7, with D possibly being TRBD2 (7 bases). Trimming stripped 5 bases from V and 6 bases from J, with 20 bases between. In germline, CDR1 is SEHNR, CDR2 FQNEAQ (reference sequence). The CDR3 is 15 residues long. The CDR3 DNA is TGTGCCAGCAGCCTCTCGCGGGGGCGAGGGTCCGAGCAGTACTTC. Residues: CASSLSRGRGSEQYF.

This clone has only a few counts. The genes are TRBV19 and TRBJ1-4; D unresolved. Germline V gives CDR1 LNHDA, CDR2 SQIVND (reference sequence). This CDR3 region has 13 residues. Deletions cut 6 bases from V and 5 bases from J, with 10 bases between. This CDR3 reads CASSGRWNEKLFF. CDR3 coding DNA: TGTGCCAGTAGCGGACGGTGGAATGAAAAACTGTTTTTT. Looking up the rest from reference TRBV19 and TRBJ1-4 gives the full variable domain: DGGITQSPKYLFRKEGQNVTLSCEQNLNHDAMYWYRQDPGQGLRLIYYSQIVNDFQKGDIAEGYSVSREKKESFPLTVTSAQKNPTAFYLCASSGRWNEKLFFGSGTQLSVL.

The chain combines TRBV4-2 with TRBJ2-2; 7 bases map to TRBD2. The CDR3 covers 18 residues. V shed 0 bases, J shed 4 bases, and the junction held 11 bases outside the gene matches. CDR1 and CDR2 (germline): LGHNA, YNFKEQ. The CDR3 region is CASSQDGRGASGTGELFF. The CDR3 DNA sequence: TGTGCCAGCAGCCAAGATGGGCGAGGGGCTAGCGGCACCGGGGAGCTGTTTTTT.

The chain employs TRBV5-4 and TRBJ2-3; 16 bases fit TRBD2. This CDR3 is 18 amino acids long. CDR1 and CDR2 from the germline V gene are SGHNT and YYREEE (reference sequence). J lost 2 bases, V lost 4 bases, and 7 bases had no gene match. DNA of the CDR3: TGTGCCAGCAGCGCGGGACTAGCGGGGGGGAACGCCACAGATACGCAGTATTTT. Amino acids: CASSAGLAGGNATDTQYF.

The chain joins TRBV4-2 to TRBJ2-6; D is uncertain. This CDR3 spans 15 amino acids. Looked up from germline, CDR1 is LGHNA and CDR2 is YNFKEQ. V was shortened by 0 bases and J by 1 base, with 4 bases between the two germline ends. This CDR3 is CASSQDLSGANVLTF. In nucleotides, the CDR3 is TGTGCCAGCAGCCAAGATCTGTCTGGGGCCAACGTCCTGACTTTC.

This clone has more than one count but fewer than ten. The genes are TRBV6-6 and TRBJ1-2; D may be TRBD1 (6 bases). The CDR3 contains 13 residues. The V and J ends lost 6 bases and 7 bases respectively, with 15 bases between them. The V gene's germline CDR1 is MNHNY and CDR2 SVGAGI (reference sequence). CDR3 coding DNA: TGTGCCAGCAGCCCACAGACAGGTGGTGGCTACACCTTC. Protein product: CASSPQTGGGYTF.

CDR3 sequence reads: CASSQARQAAGNTIYF. The DNA for the CDR3 is TGTGCCAGCAGCCAAGCAAGACAGGCCGCTGGAAACACCATATATTTT. V is TRBV3-1 (or the pseudogene TRBV3-2) and J is TRBJ1-3; D perhaps matches TRBD1 (6 bases). V was trimmed by 1 base and J by 2 bases, leaving 12 bases between them. The CDR3 is 16 amino acids. The germline V gene has CDR1 LGHDT and CDR2 YNNKEL (reference sequence).

This chain uses TRBV29-1 with TRBJ2-1, with 11 bases aligning to TRBD2. J lost 6 bases, V lost 0 bases, and 7 bases had no gene match. Looked up from germline, CDR1 is SQVTM and CDR2 is ANQGSEA. The CDR3 is 16 amino acids. The CDR3 nucleotides read TGCAGCGTTGAAGATTGGGGGACTAGCGGAGTCAATGAGCAGTTCTTC. It codes for CSVEDWGTSGVNEQFF.

The chain employs TRBV2 and TRBJ1-5, with a possible D match to TRBD1 (5 bases). The V gene's germline CDR1 is SNHLY and CDR2 FYNNEI. This CDR3 region has 14 residues. Trimming stripped 5 bases from V and 0 bases from J, with 8 bases between. DNA for the CDR3: TGTGCCAGCAGTTCAGGGACTAGCAATCAGCCCCAGCATTTT. It encodes CASSSGTSNQPQHF.

The chain is built from TRBV2 and TRBJ1-1; 7 nucleotides agree with TRBD1. CDR3 length equals 13 residues. Germline lookup yields CDR1 SNHLY and CDR2 FYNNEI. The J segment lost 1 base and the V segment lost 5 bases, leaving 1 base of the junction unmatched. As DNA, the CDR3 is TGTGCCAGCAGTCGACAGGGGAACACTGAAGCTTTCTTT. This encodes CASSRQGNTEAFF.

The CDR3 region is CASSDPGQGWTGELFF. The CDR3 DNA is TGTGCCAGCAGTGATCCGGGACAGGGGTGGACCGGGGAGCTGTTTTTT. The chain combines TRBV6-2 or TRBV6-3 with TRBJ2-2; 10 bases fit TRBD1. There are 16 residues in the CDR3. Germline V gene lookup returns CDR1 MNHEY and CDR2 SVGEGT. Trimming cost V 5 bases and J 5 bases; bases outside gene matches: 8.

The chain links TRBV5-5 to TRBJ1-6; no reliable D call. Per the germline V gene, CDR1 is SGHKS and CDR2 is YYEKEE (reference sequence). Trimming removed 4 bases from V and 4 bases from J, with 21 bases in between. The CDR3 runs 18 residues. CDR3 nucleotides: TGTGCCAGCAGCCGATCGGACGAGTTCTTCGTTTATAATTCACCCCTCCACTTT. This encodes CASSRSDEFFVYNSPLHF.

This chain connects TRBV11-3 to TRBJ1-1, with a weak D call TRBD1 (5 bases). Germline V gene sequence: CDR1 SGHNT, CDR2 YENEEA. Trimming took off 3 bases at V and 7 bases at J, with 6 bases between the two ends. The CDR3 totals 11 residues. The CDR3 DNA follows: TGTGCCAGCAGCTTCCAGGGTGAAGCTTTCTTT. Amino acids: CASSFQGEAFF.